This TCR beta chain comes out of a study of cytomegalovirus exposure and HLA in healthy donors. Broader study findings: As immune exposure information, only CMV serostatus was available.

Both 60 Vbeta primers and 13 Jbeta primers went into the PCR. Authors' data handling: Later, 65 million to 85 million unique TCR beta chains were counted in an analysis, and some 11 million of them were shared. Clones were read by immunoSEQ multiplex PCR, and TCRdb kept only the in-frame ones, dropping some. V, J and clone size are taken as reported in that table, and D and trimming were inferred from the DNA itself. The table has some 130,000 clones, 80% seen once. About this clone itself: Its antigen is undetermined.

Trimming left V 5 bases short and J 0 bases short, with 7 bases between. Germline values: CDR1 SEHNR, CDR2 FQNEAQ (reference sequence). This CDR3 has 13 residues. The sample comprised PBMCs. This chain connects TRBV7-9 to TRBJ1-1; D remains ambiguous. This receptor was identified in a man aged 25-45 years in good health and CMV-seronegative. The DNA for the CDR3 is TGTGCCAGCAGCGCTTACATGAACACTGAAGCTTTCTTT. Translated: CASSAYMNTEAFF. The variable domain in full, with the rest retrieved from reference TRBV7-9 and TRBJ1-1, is DTGVSQNPRHKITKRGQNVTFRCDPISEHNRLYWYRQTLGQGPEFLTYFQNEAQLEKSRLLSDRFSAERPKGSFSTLEIQRTEQGDSAMYLCASSAYMNTEAFFGQGTRLTVV.